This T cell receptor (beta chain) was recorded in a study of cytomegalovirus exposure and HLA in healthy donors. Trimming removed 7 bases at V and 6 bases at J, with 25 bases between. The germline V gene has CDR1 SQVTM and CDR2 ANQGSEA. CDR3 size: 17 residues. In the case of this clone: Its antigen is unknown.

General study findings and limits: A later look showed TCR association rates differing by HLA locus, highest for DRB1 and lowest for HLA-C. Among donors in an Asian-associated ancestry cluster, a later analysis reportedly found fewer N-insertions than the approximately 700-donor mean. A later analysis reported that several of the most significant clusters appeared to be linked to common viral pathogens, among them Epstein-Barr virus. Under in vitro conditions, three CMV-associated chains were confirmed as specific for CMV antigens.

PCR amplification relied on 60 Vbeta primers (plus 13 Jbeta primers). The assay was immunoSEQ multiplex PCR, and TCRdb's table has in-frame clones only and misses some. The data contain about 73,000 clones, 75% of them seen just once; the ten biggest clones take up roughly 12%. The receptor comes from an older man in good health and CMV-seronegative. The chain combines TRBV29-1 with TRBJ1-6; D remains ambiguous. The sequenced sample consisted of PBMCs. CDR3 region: CSAPAGRSTSRNSPLHF. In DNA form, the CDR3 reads TGCAGCGCCCCCGCGGGCAGGTCCACCAGTCGTAATTCACCCCTCCACTTT. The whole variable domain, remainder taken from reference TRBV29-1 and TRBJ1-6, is SAVISQKPSRDICQRGTSLTIQCQVDSQVTMMFWYRQQPGQSLTLIATANQGSEATYESGFVIDKFPISRPNLTFSTLTVSNMSPEDSSIYLCSAPAGRSTSRNSPLHFGNGTRLTVT.